This T cell receptor beta chain derives from a study of blood T cell repertoires in COVID-19. V was shortened by 1 base and J by 8 bases, with 17 bases between the two germline ends. CDR3 length: 15 amino acids. Germline CDR1 and CDR2: LGHDT and YNNKEL (reference sequence). The study drew participants aged roughly 18 to 95 years from about two dozen US areas. The data were produced by immunoSEQ multiplex PCR, yet TCRdb's version contains in-frame clones alone and is incomplete. This table holds fewer than 500,000 clones, approximately 87% found once. The V and J genes are TRBV3-1 (or the pseudogene TRBV3-2) and TRBJ1-1; D is unresolved. The sequence was collected from a woman between 25 and 40 years old with acute COVID-19. Sequencing used PBMCs or T cells enriched from blood (not recorded which). CDR3 DNA sequence: TGTGCCAGCAGCCAAGGCCCCGGGAGGGCCCCCGAAGCTTTCTTT. Its protein is CASSQGPGRAPEAFF.